This T cell receptor beta chain was found in a study of cytomegalovirus exposure and HLA in healthy donors. Study results and caveats: Several of the most significant clusters appeared linked to common viral pathogens, based on a later analysis. In a later analysis, approximately 18,000 TCR beta sequences were associated with HLA alleles at 0.05 false discovery rate.

As to this clone: Its antigen is undetermined. This sample also contains other DNA sequences that code for the same CDR3.

The PCR contained 60 Vbeta and 13 Jbeta primers. The repertoire was sequenced with immunoSEQ multiplex PCR; TCRdb's copy has only in-frame clones and lacks some. The repertoire holds around 150,000 clones, with roughly three quarters as singletons. Trimming removed 6 bases from V and 4 bases from J, with 16 bases in between. Germline assignment: CDR1 MNHEY and CDR2 SVGAGI. The CDR3 covers 14 residues. Sequenced material: PBMCs. This TCR was sampled from a male donor in good health and CMV-seronegative. J is TRBJ2-7 and V is TRBV6-5, with D possibly being TRBD1 (8 bases). The CDR3 region has the DNA TGTGCCAGCAGCCCAGGACAGGGAGGGTACGAGCAGTACTTC. It yields the protein CASSPGQGGYEQYF.